This T cell receptor beta chain was sequenced during a study of blood T cell repertoires in COVID-19. Study-wide context: Nucleic acid was either cDNA or gDNA, and it came from T cells, B-cell-depleted T cells, or PBMCs.

The germline V gene has CDR1 SEHNR and CDR2 FQNEAQ (reference sequence). V gave up 4 bases and J gave up 9 bases, with 22 bases separating them. The CDR3 has 17 residues. As originally analysed: Estimates of nucleated cell counts were drawn from the amplification of reference gene primers. The data were produced by immunoSEQ multiplex PCR, yet TCRdb's version contains in-frame clones alone and is incomplete. From that table come the V and J calls and clone size; the DNA was used to work out D and trimming. Of about 480,000 clones listed, roughly 91% are singletons. Seattle patients were enrolled during active infection and followed longitudinally. This clone was seen only a few times.

This receptor was obtained from a woman aged 50 to 60 with COVID-19, enrolled during active disease. The sample consisted of peripheral blood. This chain uses TRBV7-9 with TRBJ1-6; possibly TRBD1 for D (5 bases). The CDR3 sequence is CASSSEVGGGGASPLHF. CDR3 DNA sequence: TGTGCCAGCAGCTCCGAGGTCGGTGGAGGAGGGGCTTCACCCCTCCACTTT.